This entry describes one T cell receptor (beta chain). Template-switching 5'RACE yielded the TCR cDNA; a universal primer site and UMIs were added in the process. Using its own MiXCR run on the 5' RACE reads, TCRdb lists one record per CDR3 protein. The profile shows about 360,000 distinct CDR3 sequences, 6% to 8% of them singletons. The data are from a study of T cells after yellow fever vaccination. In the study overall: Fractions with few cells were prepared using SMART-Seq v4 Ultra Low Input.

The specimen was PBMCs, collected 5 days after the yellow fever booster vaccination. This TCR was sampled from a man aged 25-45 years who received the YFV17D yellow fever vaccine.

This CDR3 is CASSTDLVGGQPQHF. For the CDR3, the DNA is TGCGCCAGCAGCACTGACTTGGTCGGGGGTCAGCCCCAGCATTTT. V gene TRBV4-3 combines with J gene TRBJ1-5; TRBD1 is a possible D gene (5 bases). The V and J ends lost 5 bases and 6 bases respectively, with 17 bases between them. This CDR3 contains 15 residues. Germline-derived CDR1 and CDR2 are LGHNA and YSLEER.